This T cell receptor beta chain was profiled in a study of T cell changes during pregnancy in multiple sclerosis (dated by TCRdb to about 2019). Background for the entire study: Changes in the T cell repertoire over the course of pregnancy were examined in this study in women with multiple sclerosis.

About this clone itself: Its antigen target is currently unknown. Base qualities are not provided; no much larger clone lies one nucleotide away.

The trim is 6 bases for V and 14 bases for J, with a gap of 31 bases between the germline ends. The CDR3 holds 17 amino acids from the cysteine to the phenylalanine. Only the CDR3 region is kept as DNA, spanning 51 bases read in frame from base 1. The germline V gene (reference sequence) supplies CDR1 LNHDA and CDR2 SQIVND. Libraries were built with the immunoSEQ multiplex PCR assay. TCRdb took this table from immuneACCESS and kept in-frame rearrangements with V and J called. Such tables lack part of the clones; where checked against another copy, unresolved V genes explain under half of the gap, and the rest is unexplained. Recorded for this sample are some 73,000 clones; around 92% of them occurred a single time. Clones ranked in the top ten supply roughly 2.8% of the sample.

The chain was built from TRBV19 and TRBJ1-4; the D region possibly corresponds to TRBD1 (5 bases align). The sequence derives from a female donor in good health, enrolled as a control in a pregnancy study. Sequenced here: peripheral blood, sampled in the third trimester of pregnancy. The DNA reads TGTGCCAGTAGAAAACGCGGGGGTATCATAGGTGCCGGAAAGCTGTTTTTT. This yields the protein CASRKRGGIIGAGKLFF.